The 3 T cell receptor beta chains in this list originate from one sample, sequenced in a study of Tregs in tolerant kidney transplant recipients (dated by TCRdb to the late 2010s). Receptor libraries were prepared by the immunoSEQ multiplex PCR assay. The immuneACCESS repertoire file appears here via TCRdb, limited to in-frame rearrangements. These files lack a portion of the clones; in checked studies, under half of the deficit traces to unresolved V genes, and the cause of the others is not known. Present in this sample are roughly 19,000 clones, roughly two thirds of which were seen just once. Together, the top ten hold around 3.5% of the sample. The antigens for these receptors are not known. Material for sequencing was Tregs from blood cultured with allogeneic cells. These receptors all come from a human donor in good health.

The genes are TRBV6-1 and TRBJ1-3, with D unclear. V lost 1 base and J lost 0, with 7 bases in between. The CDR3 has 15 residues. CDR1 and CDR2 from the germline V gene are MNHNS and SASEGT. The chain's CDR3 is CASSEETYSGNTIYF. CDR3 bases: TGTGCCAGCAGTGAAGAAACCTACTCTGGAAACACCATATATTTT.

The V gene is TRBV6-1, the J gene TRBJ1-2, with 7 bases identical to TRBD1. V lost 6 bases to trimming and J lost 4 bases; unmatched junction nucleotides: 5. The CDR3 has 13 residues. CDR1 and CDR2 from the germline V gene are MNHNS and SASEGT. CDR3 nucleotide sequence: TGTGCCAGCAGAGAGACAGGGTTCTATGGCTACACCTTC. It encodes CASRETGFYGYTF.

On this clone: The germline gene is not matched at one end of the junction; a read error may be the cause. The V gene is TRBV7-2, the J gene TRBJ2-7; 10 positions match TRBD1. The CDR3 contains 14 residues. In germline, CDR1 is SGHTA, CDR2 FQGNSA. The CDR3 protein is CASSLGETTGGANF. DNA for the CDR3: TGTGCCAGCAGCTTAGGCGAGACGACAGGGGGCGCGAACTTC.